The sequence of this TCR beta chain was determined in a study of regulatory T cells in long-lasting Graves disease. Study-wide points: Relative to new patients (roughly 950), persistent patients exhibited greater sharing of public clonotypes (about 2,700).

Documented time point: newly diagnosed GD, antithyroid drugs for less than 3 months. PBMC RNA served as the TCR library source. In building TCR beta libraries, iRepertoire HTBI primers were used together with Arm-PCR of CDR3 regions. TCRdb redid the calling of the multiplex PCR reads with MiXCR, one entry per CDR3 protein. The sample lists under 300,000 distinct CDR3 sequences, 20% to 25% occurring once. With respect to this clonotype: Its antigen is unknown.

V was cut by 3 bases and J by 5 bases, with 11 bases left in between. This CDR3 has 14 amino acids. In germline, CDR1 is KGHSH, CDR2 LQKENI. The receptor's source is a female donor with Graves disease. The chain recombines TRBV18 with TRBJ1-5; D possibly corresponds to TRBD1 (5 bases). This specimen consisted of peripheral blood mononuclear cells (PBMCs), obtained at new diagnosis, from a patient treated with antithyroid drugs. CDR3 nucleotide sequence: TGTGCCAGCTCACCCGACAGTGTTGATCAGCCCCAGCATTTT. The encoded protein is CASSPDSVDQPQHF.